These 24 T cell receptor beta chains were all obtained from the same sample, sequenced in a study of OX40 agonist ivuxolimab in advanced cancers. Using immunoSEQ multiplex PCR, the repertoire was profiled, and TCRdb retains in-frame clones only, with some absent. Of roughly 80,000 clones listed, about 81% are singletons. Sequencing was performed on CD4+ or CD8+ T cells sorted from blood, taken in a trial of the OX40 agonist ivuxolimab. The receptors stem from an adult with an advanced solid tumor such as melanoma, head and neck, liver or kidney cancer.

This clone was recorded a few times. This chain connects TRBV7-2 to TRBJ2-3; possibly TRBD1 for D (5 bases). V was clipped by 4 bases and J by 6 bases, with 11 bases between them. Germline CDR1 and CDR2: SGHTA and FQGNSA. The CDR3 length is 13 residues. CDR3 region: CASSWGIRDTQYF. The CDR3 DNA sequence: TGTGCCAGCAGCTGGGGCATCCGGGATACGCAGTATTTT. Looking up the rest from reference TRBV7-2 and TRBJ2-3 gives the full variable domain: GAGVSQSPSNKVTEKGKDVELRCDPISGHTALYWYRQSLGQGLEFLIYFQGNSAPDKSGLPSDRFSAERTGGSVSTLTIQRTQQEDSAVYLCASSWGIRDTQYFGPGTRLTVL.

The V call is TRBV4-1, the J call TRBJ2-1; D is ambiguous. Germline V gene data show CDR1 as MGHRA and CDR2 as YSYEKL. The CDR3 totals 13 residues. The V end was cut by 3 bases, the J end by 10 bases, with 13 bases between. CDR3 region: CASSHAPKGEQFF. The DNA of the CDR3 is TGCGCCAGCAGCCACGCCCCGAAGGGAGAGCAGTTCTTC.

The J gene is TRBJ1-2, the V gene TRBV2; D call uncertain. Germline values: CDR1 SNHLY, CDR2 FYNNEI. Trimming pared 5 bases from V and 8 bases from J, leaving 21 bases between. The length of the CDR3 is 15 residues. Written as DNA, the CDR3 is TGTGCCAGCAGTCCCCCGGGGAGGAGCGGGCCAGGCTACACCTTC. It codes for CASSPPGRSGPGYTF. Full variable domain (rest looked up from reference TRBV2 and TRBJ1-2): EPEVTQTPSHQVTQMGQEVILRCVPISNHLYFYWYRQILGQKVEFLVSFYNNEISEKSEIFDDQFSVERPDGSNFTLKIRSTKLEDSAMYFCASSPPGRSGPGYTFGSGTRLTVV.

The CDR3 is CAWSVKGGDTQYF. The CDR3 DNA is TGTGCCTGGAGTGTAAAGGGGGGGGATACGCAGTATTTT. This sequence joins TRBV30 and TRBJ2-3; a weak D match, TRBD2 (7 bases). The germline V gene has CDR1 GTSNPN and CDR2 SVGIG (reference sequence). V dropped 0 bases and J dropped 6 bases, with 10 bases sitting between them. The length of the CDR3 is 13 residues.

The rearrangement joins TRBV7-2 to TRBJ1-6, with D unresolved. The V gene's germline CDR1 is SGHTA and CDR2 FQGNSA. Trimming removed 1 base from V and 6 bases from J, with 10 bases in between. The CDR3 contains 15 residues. CDR3 sequence (DNA): TGTGCCAGCAGCTTAGAGCCTAGCGGTAATTCACCCCTCCACTTT. Its translation: CASSLEPSGNSPLHF.

The J gene is TRBJ1-1, the V gene TRBV19; 7 bases are a match to TRBD1. The V segment lost 7 bases and the J segment 8 bases; nucleotides outside the gene matches: 16. The CDR3 totals 15 residues. Per the germline V gene, CDR1 is LNHDA and CDR2 is SQIVND (reference sequence). CDR3 loop: CASTSTGRRHLEAFF. In DNA, the CDR3 is TGTGCCAGTACCTCGACAGGGCGCCGTCATTTGGAAGCTTTCTTT.

This sequence joins TRBV27 and TRBJ2-3; D gene unclear. From germline, CDR1 is MNHEY and CDR2 SMNVEV (reference sequence). Trimming removed 6 bases at V and 4 bases at J, with 14 bases between. This CDR3 contains 14 residues. The CDR3 loop is CASREYLTADTQYF. CDR3 DNA sequence: TGTGCCAGCAGGGAGTACCTGACCGCAGATACGCAGTATTTT.

The CDR3 DNA reads as TGTGCCAGCAGTGAATCTTTGTGGGAGAACACTGAAGCTTTCTTT. Its translation: CASSESLWENTEAFF. The chain links TRBV25-1 to TRBJ1-1; D unresolved. CDR1 and CDR2 from the germline V gene are MGHDK and SYGVNS. The V end lost 1 base, the J end lost 1 base, and 10 bases lay between the germline ends. The CDR3 has 15 residues.

CDR3 nucleotides: TGTGCCAGTAGTATACCCAGGGCGGGGACCTACAATGAGCAGTTCTTC. It is translated as CASSIPRAGTYNEQFF. The chain employs TRBV19 and TRBJ2-1; the D gene is possibly TRBD2 (6 bases). CDR1 is LNHDA, CDR2 SQIVND, per germline (reference sequence). V dropped 2 bases and J dropped 2 bases, with 13 bases sitting between them. This CDR3 spans 16 amino acids.

The genes are TRBV7-2 and TRBJ2-7; D possibly uses TRBD1 or TRBD2 (5 bases each). The V end was cut by 0 bases, the J end by 4 bases, with 7 bases between. Germline CDR1 SGHTA, CDR2 FQGNSA. CDR3 length equals 13 residues. CDR3 sequence (DNA): TGTGCCAGCAGCTTAGCGGGACGGTACGAGCAGTACTTC. Its protein product is CASSLAGRYEQYF.

This chain joins TRBV2 and TRBJ1-2; D gene uncertain. The germline V gene has CDR1 SNHLY and CDR2 FYNNEI. Deletions cut 6 bases from V and 1 base from J, with 12 bases between. The CDR3 is 14 residues long. CDR3: CASSGPASNYGYTF. Written as DNA, the CDR3 is TGTGCCAGCAGCGGCCCGGCAAGTAACTATGGCTACACCTTC. Variable domain in full (rest from reference TRBV2 and TRBJ1-2): EPEVTQTPSHQVTQMGQEVILRCVPISNHLYFYWYRQILGQKVEFLVSFYNNEISEKSEIFDDQFSVERPDGSNFTLKIRSTKLEDSAMYFCASSGPASNYGYTFGSGTRLTVV.

The chain is built from TRBV19 and TRBJ2-7; a possible D gene is TRBD2 (7 bases). CDR3 size: 14 residues. The germline V gene has CDR1 LNHDA and CDR2 SQIVND (reference sequence). Trimming shortened V by 3 bases and J by 2 bases, and 11 bases separated the two germline ends. The CDR3 reads CASSIGGQTYEQYF. CDR3 bases: TGTGCCAGTAGTATCGGGGGGCAAACCTACGAGCAGTACTTC.

This chain connects TRBV9 to TRBJ2-5; 10 nucleotides line up with TRBD1. After removal of 0 bases from V and 5 bases from J, the junction contained 4 bases not matched to a gene. Germline V gene sequence: CDR1 SGDLS, CDR2 YYNGEE. The CDR3 is 15 residues long. The CDR3 sequence is CASSVGQGAGETQYF. The CDR3, as DNA: TGTGCCAGCAGCGTAGGACAGGGGGCAGGGGAGACCCAGTACTTC. Together with reference TRBV9 and TRBJ2-5, the CDR3 gives the full variable domain: DSGVTQTPKHLITATGQRVTLRCSPRSGDLSVYWYQQSLDQGLQFLIQYYNGEERAKGNILERFSAQQFPDLHSELNLSSLELGDSALYFCASSVGQGAGETQYFGPGTRLLVL.

This clone appeared a single time. The chain uses TRBV19 and TRBJ1-4, with TRBD1 matching 7 bases. Germline-derived CDR1 and CDR2 are LNHDA and SQIVND (reference sequence). There are 15 residues in the CDR3. V lost 5 bases and J lost 5; bases outside the gene matches: 8. The CDR3 spells CASSLYGTDNEKLFF. Written as DNA, the CDR3 is TGTGCCAGTAGTCTTTACGGGACAGACAATGAAAAACTGTTTTTT.

V is TRBV28 and J is TRBJ2-5; D not resolved. V lost 2 bases, J lost 3 bases, and 1 base lay in between. This CDR3 has 11 residues. Germline CDR1 reads MDHEN; CDR2 reads SYDVKM. The CDR3 region has the DNA TGTGCCAGCAGTTTAGAAGAGACCCAGTACTTC. It is translated as CASSLEETQYF.

This chain links TRBV7-2 with TRBJ1-2, with D possibly being TRBD1 (5 bases). With 2 bases removed from V and 6 bases from J, the gap between germline ends came to 13 bases. CDR3 size: 14 residues. Germline values: CDR1 SGHTA, CDR2 FQGNSA. CDR3 nucleotide sequence: TGTGCCAGCAGCTTATTAAAAGGGGTACATGGCTACACCTTC. It is translated as CASSLLKGVHGYTF.

The chain carries TRBV7-2 and TRBJ1-5; D possibly corresponds to TRBD1 (6 bases). V lost 4 bases to trimming and J lost 0 bases, with 7 bases between them. From germline, CDR1 is SGHTA and CDR2 FQGNSA. This CDR3 contains 14 residues. The CDR3 DNA is TGTGCCAGCAGCTACAGGGATAGCAATCAGCCCCAGCATTTT. It is translated as CASSYRDSNQPQHF.

V and J are TRBV7-2 and TRBJ2-5, with 8 nucleotides matching TRBD1. Trimming removed 0 bases from V and 5 bases from J; junction bases left unmatched: 5. Germline V gives CDR1 SGHTA, CDR2 FQGNSA. This CDR3 spans 15 amino acids. Here the CDR3 reads CASSLATGEWETQYF. The DNA of the CDR3 is TGTGCCAGCAGCTTAGCGACAGGGGAGTGGGAGACCCAGTACTTC.

The V and J genes are TRBV18 and TRBJ2-5; D gene unclear. Germline V gene data show CDR1 as KGHSH and CDR2 as LQKENI. The CDR3 spans 11 residues. V was clipped by 2 bases and J by 6 bases, with 4 bases between them. CDR3 region: CASSPSKTQYF. In DNA, the CDR3 is TGTGCCAGCTCACCATCTAAGACCCAGTACTTC.

The V and J genes are TRBV5-1 and TRBJ1-3; 7 nucleotides line up with TRBD1. In germline, CDR1 is SGHRS, CDR2 YFSETQ. V was clipped by 2 bases and J by 2 bases; unmatched bases: 4. CDR3 length: 15 residues. CDR3 in amino acids: CASSLDRETGNTIYF. DNA for the CDR3: TGCGCCAGCAGCTTAGACAGGGAAACTGGAAACACCATATATTTT.

CDR3 residues: CASRLSSGNTIYF. Here the CDR3 DNA reads TGCGCCAGCAGGCTGAGCTCTGGAAACACCATATATTTT. V is TRBV5-1 and J is TRBJ1-3; no reliable D call. CDR3 length equals 13 residues. V was pared by 5 bases and J by 0 bases, with 6 bases between. From germline, CDR1 is SGHRS and CDR2 YFSETQ. Full variable domain (missing parts from reference TRBV5-1 and TRBJ1-3): KAGVTQTPRYLIKTRGQQVTLSCSPISGHRSVSWYQQTPGQGLQFLFEYFSETQRNKGNFPGRFSGRQFSNSRSEMNVSTLELGDSALYLCASRLSSGNTIYFGEGSWLTVV.

V gene TRBV6-5 combines with J gene TRBJ1-2, with D maybe TRBD1 (5 bases). This CDR3 is 11 amino acids long. V was trimmed by 11 bases and J by 8 bases, leaving 15 bases between them. In germline, CDR1 is MNHEY, CDR2 SVGAGI. This CDR3 reads CAAYGGKGYTF. The DNA of the CDR3 is TGTGCCGCGTACGGGGGTAAAGGCTACACCTTC.

The chain employs TRBV28 and TRBJ2-3; a weak D match, TRBD1 (7 bases). Deletions cut 2 bases from V and 5 bases from J, with 14 bases between. Germline V gene data show CDR1 as MDHEN and CDR2 as SYDVKM. The CDR3 is 15 residues long. CDR3 sequence reads: CASSLRQGGVDTQYF. The CDR3 DNA follows: TGTGCCAGCAGTTTACGGCAGGGGGGCGTAGATACGCAGTATTTT.

CDR3 nucleotide sequence: TGTGCCAGCAGTTTTGGGGGGTCCTATGGCTACACCTTC. It yields the protein CASSFGGSYGYTF. V gene TRBV28 combines with J gene TRBJ1-2; D may be TRBD1 (5 bases). The germline CDR1 and CDR2 sequences are MDHEN and SYDVKM. The V gene lost 3 bases and the J gene lost 4 bases, with 9 bases spanning the gap. This CDR3 has 13 amino acids.